This T cell receptor (beta chain) was captured by sequencing in a study of OX40 agonist ivuxolimab in advanced cancers. At the level of the study: Ivuxolimab, an antibody that agonizes OX40 (CD134), was administered to the patients.

Systemic immunosuppression or autoimmune disease history was grounds to exclude patients. Using immunoSEQ multiplex PCR, the repertoire was profiled, and TCRdb retains in-frame clones only, with some absent. The sample yields tens of thousands of clones, 85% to 90% seen once. V shed 3 bases and J 6 bases; nucleotides not matched to a gene: 13. Germline values: CDR1 SGHNT, CDR2 YYREEE (reference sequence). The CDR3 totals 16 residues. The specimen was CD4+ or CD8+ T cells sorted from blood, collected in a trial of the OX40 agonist ivuxolimab. The receptor was isolated from an adult with an advanced solid tumor such as melanoma, head and neck, liver or kidney cancer. This chain joins TRBV5-4 and TRBJ2-7, with 9 bases fitting TRBD1. The CDR3 DNA follows: TGTGCCAGCAGCTCCCCCCTCGGGACAGGGACGGCCGAGCAGTACTTC. It codes for CASSSPLGTGTAEQYF.